This T cell receptor (beta chain) was found in a study of blood T cells in healthy people across ages. Study-wide findings and caveats: The lack of PBMC sorting stopped any conclusive naive versus antigen-experienced comparison.

PCR was performed a second time for about 6 to 12 cycles using a sample-barcoded 5' primer and a J-beta primer mix. Unique molecular identifiers of 12 random nucleotides labeled each cDNA. Each CDR3 protein gets one entry after TCRdb re-called the 5' RACE reads with MiXCR. The sample consists of approximately 940,000 distinct CDR3 sequences, about 44% of them appearing once. CDR1 SQVTM and CDR2 ANQGSEA come from the germline V gene. This CDR3 comprises 16 residues. This clonotype has a handful of counts. The target antigen is unknown. This chain uses TRBV29-1 with TRBJ2-4, with 11 bases identical to TRBD1. Matching the DNA end better, TRBJ2-7 makes the J call doubtful. What was sequenced was blood. The clonotype originates from a man aged 30 to 45 in good health. CDR3: CSVEEGRRTGGSEQYF. For the CDR3, the DNA is TGCAGCGTTGAAGAAGGGCGGCGGACAGGGGGCTCCGAGCAGTACTTC.